The rows below give T cell receptor beta chains drawn from one sample of a study of OX40 agonist ivuxolimab in advanced cancers. Clones were read by immunoSEQ multiplex PCR, and TCRdb kept only the in-frame ones, dropping some. The repertoire holds about 98,000 clones, 80% to 90% seen once, with around 0.82% in the top ten. The material sequenced was CD4+ or CD8+ T cells sorted from blood, taken in a trial of the OX40 agonist ivuxolimab. The receptors stem from an adult with an advanced solid tumor such as melanoma, head and neck, liver or kidney cancer. Each CDR3 is given with its conserved first and last residue. A D gene is named only where the DNA matches it firmly. Expanded clones are given a class, and other clones once, few, many or no size at all.

d_gene: NA
v_gene: TRBV6-1
j_gene: TRBJ1-4
abundance: NA
CDR3nt: TGTGCCAGCAGTGGGCTGGGTATATATGAAAAACTGTTTTTT
CDR3aa: CASSGLGIYEKLFF

d_gene: TRBD2
v_gene: TRBV7-2
j_gene: TRBJ2-7
abundance: NA
CDR3nt: TGTGCCAGCAGCCGCGCCCTCGTAGCGGGAGATATCTACGAGCAGTACTTC
CDR3aa: CASSRALVAGDIYEQYF

d_gene: NA
v_gene: TRBV7-9
j_gene: TRBJ1-1
abundance: NA
CDR3nt: TGTGCCAGCAGCACGGACAGAAGAACTGAAGCTTTCTTT
CDR3aa: CASSTDRRTEAFF

d_gene: TRBD1
v_gene: TRBV11-1
j_gene: TRBJ1-1
abundance: NA
CDR3nt: TGTGCCAGCAGCTCCCGGGGACAGGGTGAAGCTTTCTTT
CDR3aa: CASSSRGQGEAFF

d_gene: TRBD2
v_gene: TRBV7-2
j_gene: TRBJ2-1
abundance: NA
CDR3nt: TGTGCCAGCACCTGGACTAGCGGGTTCAATGAGCAGTTCTTC
CDR3aa: CASTWTSGFNEQFF

d_gene: NA
v_gene: TRBV30
j_gene: TRBJ1-5
abundance: NA
CDR3nt: TGTGCCTGGAGTGTATCGGGGAGCAATCAGCCCCAGCATTTT
CDR3aa: CAWSVSGSNQPQHF

d_gene: NA
v_gene: TRBV7-9
j_gene: TRBJ2-3
abundance: NA
CDR3nt: TGTGCCAGCAGCCCGGGACGGAACACAGATACGCAGTATTTT
CDR3aa: CASSPGRNTDTQYF

d_gene: NA
v_gene: TRBV11-2
j_gene: TRBJ1-5
abundance: once
CDR3nt: TGTGCCAGCAGCTTAGAGGGGAGCAATCAGCCCCAGCATTTT
CDR3aa: CASSLEGSNQPQHF

d_gene: TRBD1
v_gene: TRBV30
j_gene: TRBJ2-1
abundance: NA
CDR3nt: TGTGCCTGGAGTTCCCAAACAGGGGCGGCGAAGCAGTTCTTC
CDR3aa: CAWSSQTGAAKQFF

d_gene: NA
v_gene: TRBV28
j_gene: TRBJ1-1
abundance: once
CDR3nt: TGTGCCAGCAGCAAACGACAGGCTCCAATGAACACTGAAGCTTTCTTT
CDR3aa: CASSKRQAPMNTEAFF

d_gene: TRBD2
v_gene: TRBV14
j_gene: TRBJ2-5
abundance: NA
CDR3nt: TGTGCCAGCAGCCATTGGACTAGCGCACTAGAGACCCAGTACTTC
CDR3aa: CASSHWTSALETQYF

d_gene: TRBD1
v_gene: TRBV6-1
j_gene: TRBJ2-5
abundance: NA
CDR3nt: TGTGCCAGCTCCCCCACAGGGGGTACGGAGACCCAGTACTTC
CDR3aa: CASSPTGGTETQYF

d_gene: TRBD2
v_gene: TRBV6-5
j_gene: TRBJ2-1
abundance: NA
CDR3nt: TGTGCCAGCAGTGGGGGGGCTAGCGGGAGTAATGAGCAGTTCTTC
CDR3aa: CASSGGASGSNEQFF

d_gene: TRBD1
v_gene: TRBV6-6
j_gene: TRBJ1-2
abundance: NA
CDR3nt: TGTGCCAGCAGTCGACAGGGGGCCGGCTATGGCTACACCTTC
CDR3aa: CASSRQGAGYGYTF

d_gene: TRBD1
v_gene: TRBV18
j_gene: TRBJ1-1
abundance: NA
CDR3nt: TGTGCCAGCTCACCTAAGACAGGGGTCACTGAAGCTTTCTTT
CDR3aa: CASSPKTGVTEAFF

d_gene: NA
v_gene: TRBV18
j_gene: TRBJ1-1
abundance: NA
CDR3nt: TGTGCCAGCTCCGGCCAGGAAAGGACTGAAGCTTTCTTT
CDR3aa: CASSGQERTEAFF

d_gene: NA
v_gene: TRBV30
j_gene: TRBJ2-5
abundance: NA
CDR3nt: TGTGCCTGGACGGGACTGGGCTCAACGACCCAGTACTTC
CDR3aa: CAWTGLGSTTQYF

d_gene: NA
v_gene: TRBV9
j_gene: TRBJ2-3
abundance: once
CDR3nt: TGTGCCAGCAGCGTAGGACGGAGCGGACTAAGCACAGATACGCAGTATTTT
CDR3aa: CASSVGRSGLSTDTQYF

d_gene: NA
v_gene: TRBV7-9
j_gene: TRBJ2-5
abundance: NA
CDR3nt: TGTGCCAGCAGCCCACTACAGGGTCGAGAGACCCAGTACTTC
CDR3aa: CASSPLQGRETQYF

d_gene: NA
v_gene: TRBV7-9
j_gene: TRBJ1-2
abundance: NA
CDR3nt: TGTGCCAGCAGCTTAGGGCAGGGGAGCTATGGCTACACCTTC
CDR3aa: CASSLGQGSYGYTF

d_gene: NA
v_gene: TRBV30
j_gene: TRBJ1-2
abundance: few
CDR3nt: TGTGCCTGGAGTGGGGGGCAGCTAGCCTATGGCTACACCTTC
CDR3aa: CAWSGGQLAYGYTF

d_gene: NA
v_gene: TRBV13
j_gene: TRBJ1-4
abundance: NA
CDR3nt: TGTGCCAGCAGCTTAATGAGGCAGGACGCAAAACTGTTTTTT
CDR3aa: CASSLMRQDAKLFF

d_gene: TRBD2
v_gene: TRBV11-3
j_gene: TRBJ2-3
abundance: once
CDR3nt: TGTGCCAGCAGCTTGGGTTGGGTTTTAGCGGGAGAAAGCACAGATACGCAGTATTTT
CDR3aa: CASSLGWVLAGESTDTQYF

d_gene: NA
v_gene: TRBV6-5
j_gene: TRBJ1-2
abundance: NA
CDR3nt: TGTGCCAGCAGTTCGTACGACAGCGAGAACTATGGCTACACCTTC
CDR3aa: CASSSYDSENYGYTF

d_gene: TRBD2
v_gene: TRBV2
j_gene: TRBJ2-7
abundance: NA
CDR3nt: TGTGCCAGCGTACGCGGGAGCTCCTACGAGCAGTACTTC
CDR3aa: CASVRGSSYEQYF

d_gene: NA
v_gene: TRBV27
j_gene: TRBJ1-5
abundance: NA
CDR3nt: TGTGCCAGCAGTTTAAGGGAGGGCCAGCCCCAGCATTTT
CDR3aa: CASSLREGQPQHF